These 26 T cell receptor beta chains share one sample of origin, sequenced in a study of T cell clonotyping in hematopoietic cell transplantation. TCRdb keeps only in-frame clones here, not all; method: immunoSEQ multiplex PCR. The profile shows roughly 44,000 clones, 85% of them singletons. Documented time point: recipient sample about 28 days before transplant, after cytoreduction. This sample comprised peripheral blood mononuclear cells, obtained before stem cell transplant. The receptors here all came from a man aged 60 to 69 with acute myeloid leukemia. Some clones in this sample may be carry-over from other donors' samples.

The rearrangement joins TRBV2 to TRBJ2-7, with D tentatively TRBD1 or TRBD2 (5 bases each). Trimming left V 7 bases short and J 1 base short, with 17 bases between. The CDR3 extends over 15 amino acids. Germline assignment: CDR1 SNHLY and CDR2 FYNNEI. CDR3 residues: CASNQLGPASYEQYF. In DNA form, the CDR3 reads TGTGCCAGCAATCAACTGGGACCAGCTTCCTACGAGCAGTACTTC.

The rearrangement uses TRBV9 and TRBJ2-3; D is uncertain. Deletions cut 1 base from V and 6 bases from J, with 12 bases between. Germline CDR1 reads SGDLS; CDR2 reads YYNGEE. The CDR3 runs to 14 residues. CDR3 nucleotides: TGTGCCAGCAGCGTATTCCCAGCTGCGGATACGCAGTATTTT. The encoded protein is CASSVFPAADTQYF.

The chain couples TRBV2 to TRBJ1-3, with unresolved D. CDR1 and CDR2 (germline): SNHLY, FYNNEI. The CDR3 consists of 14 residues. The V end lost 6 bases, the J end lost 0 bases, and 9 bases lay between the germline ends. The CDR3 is CASSPGLSGNTIYF. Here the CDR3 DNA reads TGTGCCAGCAGCCCTGGACTCTCTGGAAACACCATATATTTT.

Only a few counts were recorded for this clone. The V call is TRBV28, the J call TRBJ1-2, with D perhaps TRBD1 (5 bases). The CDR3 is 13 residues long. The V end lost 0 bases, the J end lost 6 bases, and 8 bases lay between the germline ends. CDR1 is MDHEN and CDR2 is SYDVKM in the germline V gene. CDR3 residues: CASSLWAGNGYTF. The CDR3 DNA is TGTGCCAGCAGTTTATGGGCAGGGAATGGCTACACCTTC.

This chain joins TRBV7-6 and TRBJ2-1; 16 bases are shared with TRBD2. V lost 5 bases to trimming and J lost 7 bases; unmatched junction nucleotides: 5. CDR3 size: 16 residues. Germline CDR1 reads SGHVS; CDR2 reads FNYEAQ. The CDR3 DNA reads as TGTGCCAGCAGCGGGACTAGCGGGGGGGCCTGGAATGAGCAGTTCTTC. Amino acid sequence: CASSGTSGGAWNEQFF.

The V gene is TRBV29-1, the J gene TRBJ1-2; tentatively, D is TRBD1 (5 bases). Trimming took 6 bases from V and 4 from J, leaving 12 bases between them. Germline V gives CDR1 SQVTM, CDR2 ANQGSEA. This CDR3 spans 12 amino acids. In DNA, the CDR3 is TGCAGCGTCCCACGGGGACCCTATGGCTACACCTTC. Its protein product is CSVPRGPYGYTF.

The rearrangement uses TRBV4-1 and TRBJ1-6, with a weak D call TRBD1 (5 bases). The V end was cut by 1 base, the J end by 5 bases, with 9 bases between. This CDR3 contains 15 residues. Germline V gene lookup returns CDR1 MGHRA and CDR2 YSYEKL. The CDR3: CASSQGGANNSPLHF. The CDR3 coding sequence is TGCGCCAGCAGCCAAGGCGGGGCTAATAATTCACCCCTCCACTTT.

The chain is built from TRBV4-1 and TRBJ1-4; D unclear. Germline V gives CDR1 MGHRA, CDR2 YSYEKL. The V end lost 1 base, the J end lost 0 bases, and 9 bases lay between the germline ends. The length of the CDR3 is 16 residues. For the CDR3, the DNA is TGCGCCAGCAGCCAAGCCGCGCAGGCAACTAATGAAAAACTGTTTTTT. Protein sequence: CASSQAAQATNEKLFF.

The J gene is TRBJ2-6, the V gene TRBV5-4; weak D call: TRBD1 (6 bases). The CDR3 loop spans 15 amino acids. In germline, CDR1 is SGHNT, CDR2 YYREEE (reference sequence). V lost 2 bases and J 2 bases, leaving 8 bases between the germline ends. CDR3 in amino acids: CASSFWTAGANVLTF. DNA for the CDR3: TGTGCCAGCAGCTTCTGGACAGCTGGGGCCAACGTCCTGACTTTC.

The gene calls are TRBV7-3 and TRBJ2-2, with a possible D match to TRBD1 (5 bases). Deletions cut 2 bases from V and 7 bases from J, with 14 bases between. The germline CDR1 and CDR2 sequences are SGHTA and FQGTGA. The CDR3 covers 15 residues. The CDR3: CASSLSPGQIGELFF. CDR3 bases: TGTGCCAGCAGCTTATCGCCAGGGCAGATCGGGGAGCTGTTTTTT.

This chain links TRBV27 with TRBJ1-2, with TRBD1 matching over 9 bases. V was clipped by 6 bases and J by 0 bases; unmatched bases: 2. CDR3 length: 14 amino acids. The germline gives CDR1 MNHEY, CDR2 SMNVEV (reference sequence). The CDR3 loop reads CASSRTGANYGYTF. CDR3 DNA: TGTGCCAGCAGCCGGACAGGGGCTAACTATGGCTACACCTTC.

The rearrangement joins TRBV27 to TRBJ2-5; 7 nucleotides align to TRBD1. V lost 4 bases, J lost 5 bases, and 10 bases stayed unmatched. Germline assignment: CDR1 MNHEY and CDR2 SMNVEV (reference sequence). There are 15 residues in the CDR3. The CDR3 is CASSWRQGVGETQYF. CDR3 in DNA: TGTGCCAGCAGTTGGAGACAGGGAGTGGGGGAGACCCAGTACTTC.

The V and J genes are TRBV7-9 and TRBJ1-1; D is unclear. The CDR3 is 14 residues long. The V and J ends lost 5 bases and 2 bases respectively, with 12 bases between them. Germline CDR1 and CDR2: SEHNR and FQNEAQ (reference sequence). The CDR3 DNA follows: TGTGCCAGCAGCGTCGGTCGGGCTAACACTGAAGCTTTCTTT. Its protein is CASSVGRANTEAFF.

DNA for the CDR3: TGTGCCTGTGCGGAGCCCGGGGAGCTGTTTTTT. Protein: CACAEPGELFF. The rearrangement uses TRBV30 and TRBJ2-2; D call uncertain. This CDR3 is built from 11 residues. CDR1 is GTSNPN and CDR2 is SVGIG in the germline V gene (reference sequence). V was pared by 6 bases and J by 6 bases, with 8 bases between.

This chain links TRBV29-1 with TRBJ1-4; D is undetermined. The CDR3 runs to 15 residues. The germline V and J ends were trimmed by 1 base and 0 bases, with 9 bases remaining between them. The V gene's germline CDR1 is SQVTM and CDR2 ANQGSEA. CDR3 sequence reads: CSVEGDPATNEKLFF. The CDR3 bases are TGCAGCGTTGAAGGCGACCCCGCAACTAATGAAAAACTGTTTTTT.

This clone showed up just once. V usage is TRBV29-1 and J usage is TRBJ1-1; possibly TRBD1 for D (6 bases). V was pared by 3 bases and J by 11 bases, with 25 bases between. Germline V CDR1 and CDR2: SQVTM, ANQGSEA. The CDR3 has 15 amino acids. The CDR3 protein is CSVEYGGTRGLGAFF. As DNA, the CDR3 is TGCAGCGTTGAGTATGGAGGGACAAGGGGGTTGGGGGCTTTCTTT.

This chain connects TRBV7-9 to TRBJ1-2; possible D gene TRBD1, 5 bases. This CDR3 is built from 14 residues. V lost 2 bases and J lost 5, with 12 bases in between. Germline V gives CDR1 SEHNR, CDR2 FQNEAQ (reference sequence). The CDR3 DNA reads TGTGCCAGCAGCTTAATGGGGGGAAGGTATGGCTACACCTTC. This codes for CASSLMGGRYGYTF. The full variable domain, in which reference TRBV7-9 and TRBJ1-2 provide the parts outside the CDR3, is DTGVSQNPRHKITKRGQNVTFRCDPISEHNRLYWYRQTLGQGPEFLTYFQNEAQLEKSRLLSDRFSAERPKGSFSTLEIQRTEQGDSAMYLCASSLMGGRYGYTFGSGTRLTVV.

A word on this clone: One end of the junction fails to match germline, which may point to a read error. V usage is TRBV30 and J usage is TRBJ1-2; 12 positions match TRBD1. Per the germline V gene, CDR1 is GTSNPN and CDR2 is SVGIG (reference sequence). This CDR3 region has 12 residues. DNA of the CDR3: TGTGCCTGGAGTGGGGACAGGGGGCCTCAGGACTTC. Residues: CAWSGDRGPQDF.

The CDR3 loop reads CASSPRWGDTSYEQYF. Here the CDR3 DNA reads TGTGCCAGCAGCCCCCGTTGGGGGGACACTTCCTACGAGCAGTACTTC. The chain employs TRBV28 and TRBJ2-7; D possibly uses TRBD1 or TRBD2 (6 bases each). Germline loops: CDR1 MDHEN, CDR2 SYDVKM. The CDR3 spans 16 residues. V was clipped by 6 bases and J by 1 base, with 19 bases between them.

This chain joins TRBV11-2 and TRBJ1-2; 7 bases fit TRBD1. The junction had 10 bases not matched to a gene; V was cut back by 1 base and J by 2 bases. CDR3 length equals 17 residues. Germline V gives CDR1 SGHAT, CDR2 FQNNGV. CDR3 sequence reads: CASSLAPDRAGNYGYTF. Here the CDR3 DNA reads TGTGCCAGCAGCTTAGCCCCTGACAGGGCGGGGAACTATGGCTACACCTTC.

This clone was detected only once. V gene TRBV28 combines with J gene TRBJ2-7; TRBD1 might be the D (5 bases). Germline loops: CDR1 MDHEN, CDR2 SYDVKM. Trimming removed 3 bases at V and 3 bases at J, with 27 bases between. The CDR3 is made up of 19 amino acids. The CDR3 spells CASSFIQAPIQEPIYEQYF. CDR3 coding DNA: TGTGCCAGCAGTTTCATACAGGCGCCGATACAGGAGCCCATCTACGAGCAGTACTTC.

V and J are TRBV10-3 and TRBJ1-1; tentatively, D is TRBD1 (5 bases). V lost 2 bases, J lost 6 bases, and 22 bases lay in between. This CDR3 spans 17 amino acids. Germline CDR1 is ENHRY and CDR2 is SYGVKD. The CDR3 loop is CAISEPNPGSNFPEAFF. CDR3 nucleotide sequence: TGTGCCATCAGTGAGCCCAATCCAGGGTCGAATTTCCCTGAAGCTTTCTTT.

The CDR3 loop is CASSVEGFGGAFF. CDR3 coding DNA: TGTGCCAGCAGCGTAGAGGGCTTTGGGGGAGCTTTCTTT. The chain recombines TRBV9 with TRBJ1-1; a weak D match, TRBD1 (5 bases). The germline gives CDR1 SGDLS, CDR2 YYNGEE. Trimming removed 0 bases at V and 10 bases at J, with 13 bases between. The CDR3 is made up of 13 amino acids.

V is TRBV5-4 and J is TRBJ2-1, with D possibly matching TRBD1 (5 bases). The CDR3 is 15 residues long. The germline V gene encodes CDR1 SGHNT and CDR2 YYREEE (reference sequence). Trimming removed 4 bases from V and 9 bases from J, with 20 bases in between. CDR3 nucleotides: TGTGCCAGCAGCCCCCCGTCCAGGGCCCTCCTTGAGCAGTTCTTC. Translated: CASSPPSRALLEQFF.

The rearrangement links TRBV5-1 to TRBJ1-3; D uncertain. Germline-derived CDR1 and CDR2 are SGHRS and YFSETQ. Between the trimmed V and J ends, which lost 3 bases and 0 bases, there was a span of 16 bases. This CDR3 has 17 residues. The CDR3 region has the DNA TGCGCCAGCAGCTCGGAGGGCGGTAGGAGCTCTGGAAACACCATATATTTT. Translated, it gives CASSSEGGRSSGNTIYF.

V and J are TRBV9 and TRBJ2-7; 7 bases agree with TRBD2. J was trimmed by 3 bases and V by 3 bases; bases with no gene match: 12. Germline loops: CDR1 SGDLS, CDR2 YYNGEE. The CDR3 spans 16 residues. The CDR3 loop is CASSALPGGGVYEQYF. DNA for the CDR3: TGTGCCAGCAGCGCCCTCCCGGGCGGGGGAGTCTACGAGCAGTACTTC. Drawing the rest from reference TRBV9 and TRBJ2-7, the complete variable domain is DSGVTQTPKHLITATGQRVTLRCSPRSGDLSVYWYQQSLDQGLQFLIQYYNGEERAKGNILERFSAQQFPDLHSELNLSSLELGDSALYFCASSALPGGGVYEQYFGPGTRLTVT.